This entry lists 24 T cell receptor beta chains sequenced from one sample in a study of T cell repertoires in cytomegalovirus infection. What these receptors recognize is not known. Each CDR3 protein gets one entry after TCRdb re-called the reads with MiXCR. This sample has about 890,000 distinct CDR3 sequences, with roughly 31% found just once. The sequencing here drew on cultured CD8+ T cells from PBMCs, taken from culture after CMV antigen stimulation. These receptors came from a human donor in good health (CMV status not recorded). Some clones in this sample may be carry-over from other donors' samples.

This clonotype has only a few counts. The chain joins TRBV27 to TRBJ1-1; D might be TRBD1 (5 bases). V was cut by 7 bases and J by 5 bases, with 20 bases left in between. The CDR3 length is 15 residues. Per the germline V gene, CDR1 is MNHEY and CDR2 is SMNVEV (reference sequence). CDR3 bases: TGTGCCAGCAACGCAGGCCGGGGGTACCTGACTGAAGCTTTCTTT. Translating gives CASNAGRGYLTEAFF.

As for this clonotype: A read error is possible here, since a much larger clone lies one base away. This CDR3 is CASSLSQVYYGYTF. CDR3 sequence (DNA): TGTGCCAGCAGTTTAAGTCAAGTCTACTATGGCTACACCTTC. V and J are TRBV12-3 or TRBV12-4 and TRBJ1-2; D not certain. The CDR3 loop spans 14 amino acids. Trimming removed 2 bases from V and 3 bases from J, with 10 bases in between.

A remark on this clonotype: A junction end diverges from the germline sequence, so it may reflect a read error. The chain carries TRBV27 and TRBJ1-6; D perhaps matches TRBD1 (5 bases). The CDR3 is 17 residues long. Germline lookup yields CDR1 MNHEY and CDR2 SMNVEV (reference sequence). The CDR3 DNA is TGTGCCAACAGTCTTTACCCTGTATCGGGGGTGAATTCACCCCTCCACTTT. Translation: CANSLYPVSGVNSPLHF.

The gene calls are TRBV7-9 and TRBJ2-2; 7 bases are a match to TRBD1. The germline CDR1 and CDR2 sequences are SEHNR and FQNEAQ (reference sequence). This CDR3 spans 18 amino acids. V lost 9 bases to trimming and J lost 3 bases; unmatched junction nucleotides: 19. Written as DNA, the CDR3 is TGTGCCAGTCCCCAAACCCGCCCGGGACAGAGATACACCGGGGAGCTGTTTTTT. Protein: CASPQTRPGQRYTGELFF.

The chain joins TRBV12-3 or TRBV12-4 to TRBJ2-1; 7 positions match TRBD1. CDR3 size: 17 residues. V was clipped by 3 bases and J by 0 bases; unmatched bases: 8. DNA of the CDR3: TGTGCCAGCAGTTTTTCTCAGGGACAGAGCTCCTACAATGAGCAGTTCTTC. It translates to CASSFSQGQSSYNEQFF.

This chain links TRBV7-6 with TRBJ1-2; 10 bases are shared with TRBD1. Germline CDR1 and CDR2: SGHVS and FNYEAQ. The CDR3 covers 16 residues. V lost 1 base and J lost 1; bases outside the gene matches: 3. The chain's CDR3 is CASSLGGQGLNYGYTF. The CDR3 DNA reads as TGTGCCAGCAGCTTAGGGGGACAGGGGCTTAACTATGGCTACACCTTC.

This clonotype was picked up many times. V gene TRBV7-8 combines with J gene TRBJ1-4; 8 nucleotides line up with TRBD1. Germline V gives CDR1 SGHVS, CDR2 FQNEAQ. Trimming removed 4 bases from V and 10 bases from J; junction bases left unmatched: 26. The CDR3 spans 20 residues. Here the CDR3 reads CASSWDRDLTGASESGKLFF. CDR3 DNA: TGTGCCAGCAGCTGGGACCGGGATTTGACAGGGGCGAGTGAGAGCGGAAAACTGTTTTTT.

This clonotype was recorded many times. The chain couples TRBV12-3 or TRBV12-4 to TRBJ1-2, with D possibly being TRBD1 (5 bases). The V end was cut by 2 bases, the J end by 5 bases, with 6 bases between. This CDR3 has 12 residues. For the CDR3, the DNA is TGTGCCAGCAGTTTACAGGGATATGGCTACACCTTC. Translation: CASSLQGYGYTF.

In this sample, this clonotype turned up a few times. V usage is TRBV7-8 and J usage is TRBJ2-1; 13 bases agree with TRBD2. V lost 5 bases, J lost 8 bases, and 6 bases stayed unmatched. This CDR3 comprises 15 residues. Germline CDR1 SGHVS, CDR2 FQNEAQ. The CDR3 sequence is CASSPTSGGGYEQFF. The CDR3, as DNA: TGTGCCAGCAGCCCAACTAGCGGGGGGGGATATGAGCAGTTCTTC.

The CDR3 DNA reads TGCGCCAGCAGCCACCCCGGGACAGAAGAGACCCAGTACTTC. Its protein product is CASSHPGTEETQYF. V and J are TRBV4-1 and TRBJ2-5; TRBD1 matches at 7 bases. V lost 3 bases to trimming and J lost 3 bases; unmatched junction nucleotides: 4. The CDR3 length is 14 residues. Germline V gives CDR1 MGHRA, CDR2 YSYEKL.

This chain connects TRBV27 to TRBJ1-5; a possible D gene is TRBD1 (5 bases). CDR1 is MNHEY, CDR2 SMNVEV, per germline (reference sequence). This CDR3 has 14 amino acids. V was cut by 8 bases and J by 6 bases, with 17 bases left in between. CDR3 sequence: CASGSRDYSQPQHF. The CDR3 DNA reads TGTGCCAGCGGGTCCAGGGATTATAGTCAGCCCCAGCATTTT.

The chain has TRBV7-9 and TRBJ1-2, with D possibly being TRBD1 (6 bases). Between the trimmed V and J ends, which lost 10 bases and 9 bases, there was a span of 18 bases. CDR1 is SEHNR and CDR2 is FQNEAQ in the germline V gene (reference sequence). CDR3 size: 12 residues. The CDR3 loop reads CATLGGGKSYTF. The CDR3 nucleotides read TGTGCCACCTTAGGAGGGGGAAAGAGCTACACCTTC.

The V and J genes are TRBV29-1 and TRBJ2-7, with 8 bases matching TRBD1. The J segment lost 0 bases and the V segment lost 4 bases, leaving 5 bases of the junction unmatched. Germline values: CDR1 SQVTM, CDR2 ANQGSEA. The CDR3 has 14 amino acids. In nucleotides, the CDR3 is TGCAGCGTTGCTATAGGACAGGGCTCCTACGAGCAGTACGTC. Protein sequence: CSVAIGQGSYEQYV.

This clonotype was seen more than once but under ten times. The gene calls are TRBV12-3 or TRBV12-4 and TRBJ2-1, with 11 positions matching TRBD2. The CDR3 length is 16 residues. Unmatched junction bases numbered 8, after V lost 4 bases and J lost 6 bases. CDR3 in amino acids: CASSSAFSGGANEQFF. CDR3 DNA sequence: TGTGCCAGCAGTTCAGCCTTTAGCGGGGGGGCCAATGAGCAGTTCTTC.

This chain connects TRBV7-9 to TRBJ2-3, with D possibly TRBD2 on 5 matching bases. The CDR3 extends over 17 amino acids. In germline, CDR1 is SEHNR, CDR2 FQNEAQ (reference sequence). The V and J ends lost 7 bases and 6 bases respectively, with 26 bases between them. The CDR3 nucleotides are TGTGCCAGCATCTCACGTGAGGAGGCACAGTCATCTGATACGCAGTATTTT. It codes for CASISREEAQSSDTQYF. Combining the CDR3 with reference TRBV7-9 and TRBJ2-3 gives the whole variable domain DTGVSQNPRHKITKRGQNVTFRCDPISEHNRLYWYRQTLGQGPEFLTYFQNEAQLEKSRLLSDRFSAERPKGSFSTLEIQRTEQGDSAMYLCASISREEAQSSDTQYFGPGTRLTVL.

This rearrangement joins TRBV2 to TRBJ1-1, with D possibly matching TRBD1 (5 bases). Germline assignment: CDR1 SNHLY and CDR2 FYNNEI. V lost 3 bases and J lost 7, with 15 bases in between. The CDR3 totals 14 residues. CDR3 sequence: CASSEGPWGSEAFF. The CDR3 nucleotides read TGTGCCAGCAGTGAGGGACCTTGGGGAAGTGAAGCTTTCTTT.

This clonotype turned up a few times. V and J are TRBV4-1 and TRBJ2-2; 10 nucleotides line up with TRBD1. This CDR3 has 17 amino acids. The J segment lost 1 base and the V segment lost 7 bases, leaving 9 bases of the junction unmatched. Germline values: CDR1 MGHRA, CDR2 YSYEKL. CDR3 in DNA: TGCGCCAGCAACCCCGCCGGGACAGGGGAGAACACCGGGGAGCTGTTTTTT. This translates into CASNPAGTGENTGELFF.

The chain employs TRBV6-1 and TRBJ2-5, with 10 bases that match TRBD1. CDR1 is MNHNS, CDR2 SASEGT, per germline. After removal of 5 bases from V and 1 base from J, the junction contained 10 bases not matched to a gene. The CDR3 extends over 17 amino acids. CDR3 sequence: CASSPLQTGGLQETQYF. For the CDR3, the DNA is TGTGCCAGCAGTCCACTCCAGACAGGGGGCCTCCAAGAGACCCAGTACTTC.

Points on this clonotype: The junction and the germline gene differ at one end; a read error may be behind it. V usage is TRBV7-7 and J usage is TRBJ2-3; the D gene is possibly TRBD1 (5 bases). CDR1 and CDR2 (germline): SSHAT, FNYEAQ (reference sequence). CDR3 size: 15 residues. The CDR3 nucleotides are TGTGCTAGCAGCGTAGGGGCGGCTAGCACAGATACGCAGTATTTT. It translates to CASSVGAASTDTQYF.

CDR3 bases: TGTGCCAGCAGCTTGGACGAATCTAACTATGGCTACACCTTC. Protein product: CASSLDESNYGYTF. The chain joins TRBV5-4 to TRBJ1-2; D call uncertain. V lost 0 bases to trimming and J lost 0 bases, with 6 bases between them. Germline V gene sequence: CDR1 SGHNT, CDR2 YYREEE (reference sequence). The CDR3 has 14 amino acids.

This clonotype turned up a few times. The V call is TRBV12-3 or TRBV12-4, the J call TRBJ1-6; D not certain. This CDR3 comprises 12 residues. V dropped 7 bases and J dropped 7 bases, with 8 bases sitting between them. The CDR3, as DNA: TGTGCCAGCAATCTCAGAAATTCACCCCTCCACTTT. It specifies CASNLRNSPLHF.

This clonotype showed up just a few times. CDR3 region: CASSLLTSGARPYNEQFF. The CDR3 DNA sequence: TGTGCCAGCAGTTTATTGACTAGCGGGGCCCGTCCCTACAATGAGCAGTTCTTC. The chain employs TRBV27 and TRBJ2-1, with TRBD2 matching over 11 bases. CDR1 MNHEY and CDR2 SMNVEV come from the germline V gene (reference sequence). After removal of 1 base from V and 2 bases from J, the junction contained 7 bases not matched to a gene. The CDR3 length is 18 residues.

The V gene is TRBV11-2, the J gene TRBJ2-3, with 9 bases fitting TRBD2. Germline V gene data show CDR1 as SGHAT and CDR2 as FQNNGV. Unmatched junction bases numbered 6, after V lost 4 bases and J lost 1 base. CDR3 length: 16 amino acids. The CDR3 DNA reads TGTGCCAGCAGCTCCCGGGAGCGGGGGGGCACAGATACGCAGTATTTT. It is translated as CASSSRERGGTDTQYF.

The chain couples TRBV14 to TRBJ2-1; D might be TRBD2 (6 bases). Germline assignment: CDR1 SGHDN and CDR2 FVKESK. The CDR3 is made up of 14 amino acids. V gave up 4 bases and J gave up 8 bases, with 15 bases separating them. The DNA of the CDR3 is TGTGCCAGCAGCCCCCTCGGAGGGTACGATGAGCAGTTCTTC. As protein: CASSPLGGYDEQFF.